This T cell receptor (beta chain) comes out of a study of T-cell reconstitution after alpha-beta-depleted transplantation in children. To note about this clonotype: At one of its ends the junction is not consistent with the germline gene, which may arise from a read error.

The TCRbeta library incorporated unique molecular identifiers. TCRdb itself ran the PCR reads through MiXCR, one entry per CDR3 protein. Here the sample spans 350,000 to 400,000 distinct CDR3 sequences, over 20% being singletons. Germline CDR1 DFQATT, CDR2 SNEGSKA (reference sequence). The CDR3 contains 18 residues. Sequenced here: PBMCs from the stem cell graft donor, sampled from the stem cell graft. The chain couples TRBV20-1 to TRBJ2-5; TRBD2 might be the D (6 bases). The clonotype was recovered from a human donor who donated a stem cell graft to a child with acute myeloid leukemia. CDR3 protein: CCARGTERAGSIRETQYF. The CDR3 region has the DNA TGCTGTGCTAGAGGGACTGAGCGGGCGGGGTCGATTAGAGAGACCCAGTACTTC.